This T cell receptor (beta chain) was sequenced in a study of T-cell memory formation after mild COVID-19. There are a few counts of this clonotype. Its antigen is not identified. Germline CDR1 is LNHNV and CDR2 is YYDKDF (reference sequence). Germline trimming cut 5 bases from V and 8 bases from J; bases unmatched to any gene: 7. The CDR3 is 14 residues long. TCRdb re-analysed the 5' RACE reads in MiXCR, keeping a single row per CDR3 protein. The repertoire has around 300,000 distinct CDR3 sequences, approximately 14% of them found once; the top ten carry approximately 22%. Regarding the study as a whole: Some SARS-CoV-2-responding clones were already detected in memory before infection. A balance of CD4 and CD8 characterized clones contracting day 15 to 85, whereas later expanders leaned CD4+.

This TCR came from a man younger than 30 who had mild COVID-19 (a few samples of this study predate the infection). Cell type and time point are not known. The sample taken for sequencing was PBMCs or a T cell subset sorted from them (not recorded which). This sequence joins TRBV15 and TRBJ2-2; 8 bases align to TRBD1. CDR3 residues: CATSVRTGKGELFF. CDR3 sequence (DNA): TGTGCCACCAGCGTTCGGACAGGGAAAGGGGAGCTGTTTTTT.